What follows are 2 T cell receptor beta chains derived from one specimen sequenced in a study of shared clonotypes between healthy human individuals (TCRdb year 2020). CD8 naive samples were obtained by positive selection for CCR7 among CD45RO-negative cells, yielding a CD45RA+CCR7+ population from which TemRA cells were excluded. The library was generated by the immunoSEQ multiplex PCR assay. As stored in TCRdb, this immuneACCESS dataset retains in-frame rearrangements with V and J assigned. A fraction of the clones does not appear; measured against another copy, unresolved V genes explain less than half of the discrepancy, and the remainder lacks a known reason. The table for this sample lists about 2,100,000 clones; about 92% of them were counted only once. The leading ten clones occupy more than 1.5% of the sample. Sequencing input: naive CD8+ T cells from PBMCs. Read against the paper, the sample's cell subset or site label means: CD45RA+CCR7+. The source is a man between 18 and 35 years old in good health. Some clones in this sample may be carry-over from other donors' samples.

Written as DNA, the CDR3 is TGTGCCAGCAGCCCGCTGCGGGGCGGACGCTCCTACGAGCAGTACTTC. This translates into CASSPLRGGRSYEQYF. J is TRBJ2-7 and V is TRBV28; TRBD2 is a possible D gene (6 bases). CDR3 size: 16 residues. CDR1 and CDR2 (germline): MDHEN, SYDVKM. The ends were cut back, 6 bases at V and 0 bases at J, with 18 bases in the middle. The full variable domain, completed using reference TRBV28 and TRBJ2-7, is DVKVTQSSRYLVKRTGEKVFLECVQDMDHENMFWYRQDPGLGLRLIYFSYDVKMKEKGDIPEGYSVSREKKERFSLILESASTNQTSMYLCASSPLRGGRSYEQYFGPGTRLTVT.

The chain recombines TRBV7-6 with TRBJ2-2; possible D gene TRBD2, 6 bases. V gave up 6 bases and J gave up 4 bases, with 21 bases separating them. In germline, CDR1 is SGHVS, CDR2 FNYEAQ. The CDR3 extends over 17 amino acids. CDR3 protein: CASRLLRGTPSTGELFF. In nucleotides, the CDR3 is TGTGCCAGCAGACTACTTCGCGGGACGCCGAGCACCGGGGAGCTGTTTTTT.